Below are 17 T cell receptor beta chains sequenced from a single sample in a study of esophageal squamous cell carcinoma under preoperative chemotherapy. The sample's time point: after preoperative PTX-NDP chemotherapy. TCRdb processed the PCR reads anew with MiXCR; each CDR3 protein has one entry. Seen here are 30,000 to 35,000 distinct CDR3 sequences, about half observed once, and the top ten hold roughly 24%. Sampling was conducted from a patient given preoperative chemotherapy. The receptors were sampled from a human donor with esophageal squamous cell carcinoma. The donor label of this sample is uncertain.

This clonotype was counted at least ten times. The V gene is TRBV7-9, the J gene TRBJ2-5; 9 bases are a match to TRBD1. V dropped 1 base and J dropped 2; count of bases not matched to a gene: 2. Germline V CDR1 and CDR2: SEHNR, FQNEAQ (reference sequence). The CDR3 runs 15 residues. CDR3 region: CASSLGTGVQETQYF. The CDR3 DNA reads TGTGCCAGCAGCTTAGGGACAGGGGTGCAAGAGACCCAGTACTTC.

Remarks on this clonotype: One junction end does not reproduce the germline sequence, and a read error may be involved. This chain connects TRBV7-8 to TRBJ2-2; the D gene is possibly TRBD1 (6 bases). The CDR3 runs 16 residues. Germline V gives CDR1 SGHVS, CDR2 FQNEAQ. As DNA, the CDR3 is TGTGCCGGCAGGGGCCTCGAGGGGGTGAACACCGGGACGCTGTATTTT. It encodes CAGRGLEGVNTGTLYF.

The table lists this clonotype with many counts. The CDR3, as DNA: TGTGCCAGCAGTCGGGACAGGGGGCGCGGTGATACGCAGTATTTT. This gives the protein CASSRDRGRGDTQYF. This chain uses TRBV12-3 or TRBV12-4 with TRBJ2-3, with 12 bases fitting TRBD1. Germline trimming cut 5 bases from V and 6 bases from J; bases unmatched to any gene: 6. The length of the CDR3 is 15 residues.

A few counts support this clonotype. This chain links TRBV7-6 with TRBJ2-7; tentatively, D is TRBD1 (5 bases). The germline V gene encodes CDR1 SGHVS and CDR2 FNYEAQ. This CDR3 spans 14 amino acids. Trimming shortened V by 5 bases and J by 3 bases, and 14 bases separated the two germline ends. The CDR3: CASSLGDSGYEQYF. CDR3 DNA sequence: TGTGCCAGCAGCCTAGGGGATTCCGGCTACGAGCAGTACTTC.

The chain links TRBV5-6 to TRBJ2-4; D is uncertain. The CDR3 is 16 residues long. Trimming left V 0 bases short and J 1 base short, with 11 bases between. Germline CDR1 SGHDT, CDR2 YYEEEE. This CDR3 reads CASSLVGYTAKNIQYF. The CDR3 DNA reads as TGTGCCAGCAGCTTGGTAGGCTACACGGCCAAAAACATTCAGTACTTC.

Judged by abundance, this clonotype is medium-sized (0.01 to 0.1%). The chain has TRBV7-8 and TRBJ2-3, with D unresolved. The germline gives CDR1 SGHVS, CDR2 FQNEAQ. V lost 1 base and J 2 bases, leaving 10 bases between the germline ends. The CDR3 contains 15 residues. In DNA, the CDR3 is TGTGCCAGCAGCTTAGTGGCTTCCACCACAGATACGCAGTATTTT. The encoded protein is CASSLVASTTDTQYF.

CDR3 nucleotide sequence: TGTGCCAGCAGCACTGGGGTGTGGGACAAAGATACGCAGTACTTC. Its translation: CASSTGVWDKDTQYF. The chain joins TRBV11-3 to TRBJ2-3; possible D gene TRBD1, 6 bases. The J call may be wrong; the DNA end is better matched by TRBJ2-7. The CDR3 is made up of 15 amino acids. In germline, CDR1 is SGHNT, CDR2 YENEEA.

This clonotype was found many times. The V gene is TRBV5-4, the J gene TRBJ2-1, with 9 bases fitting TRBD2. The V and J ends lost 0 bases and 9 bases, in that order; junction bases with no gene match: 7. Per germline, CDR1 SGHNT and CDR2 YYREEE (reference sequence). This CDR3 contains 15 residues. In DNA form, the CDR3 reads TGTGCCAGCAGCTTGGAGCGGGGGGAGATGGGTGAGCAGTTCTTC. Translating it yields CASSLERGEMGEQFF.

The CDR3 coding sequence is TGTGCCAGCAGCTTACGGCGGACCGGGGCGCAGTTTTTT. It encodes CASSLRRTGAQFF. The chain uses TRBV7-2 and TRBJ2-2; D may be TRBD1 or TRBD2 (5 bases each). V gave up 2 bases and J gave up 16 bases, with 17 bases separating them. The CDR3 consists of 13 residues. The V gene's germline CDR1 is SGHTA and CDR2 FQGNSA.

This clonotype was counted many times. The chain's CDR3 is CASSLWGVIRGESYEQYF. The CDR3 nucleotides read TGTGCCAGCAGTTTATGGGGTGTAATCCGAGGGGAAAGCTACGAGCAGTACTTC. The J gene is TRBJ2-7, the V gene TRBV12-3 or TRBV12-4; perhaps D is TRBD1 or TRBD2 (5 bases each). This CDR3 region has 18 residues. V lost 2 bases, J lost 3 bases, and 23 bases lay in between.

The V call is TRBV11-1, the J call TRBJ2-7, with TRBD2 identical over 7 bases. The germline V gene encodes CDR1 SGHAT and CDR2 FQDESV (reference sequence). V lost 3 bases and J lost 2; bases outside the gene matches: 7. The CDR3 extends over 15 amino acids. CDR3 region: CASSLNPGTTYEQYF. The DNA for the CDR3 is TGTGCCAGCAGCTTGAACCCCGGGACTACCTACGAGCAGTACTTC. Filled out from reference TRBV11-1 and TRBJ2-7, the complete variable domain reads EAEVAQSPRYKITEKSQAVAFWCDPISGHATLYWYRQILGQGPELLVQFQDESVVDDSQLPKDRFSAERLKGVDSTLKIQPAELGDSAMYLCASSLNPGTTYEQYFGPGTRLTVT.

Turning to this clonotype: The junction shows a germline mismatch at one end, possibly a read error. CDR3 DNA sequence: TGTGCCAGCAGGGGGGGGGGAGCCGAAGACATTCAGTATTTC. It specifies CASRGGGAEDIQYF. The chain links TRBV7-2 to TRBJ2-4; TRBD2 agrees at 7 bases. Germline V CDR1 and CDR2: SGHTA, FQGNSA. The CDR3 is 14 residues long.

The chain uses TRBV6-4 and TRBJ2-2; weak D call: TRBD1 (5 bases). Trimming cost V 6 bases and J 2 bases, with 13 bases left between them. CDR3 length: 15 residues. The V gene's germline CDR1 is MRHNA and CDR2 SNTAGT. CDR3 nucleotides: TGTGCCAGCAGCGCTTCGACAGTTAACACCGGGGAGCTGTTTTTT. It codes for CASSASTVNTGELFF.

This clonotype was seen only once. This chain connects TRBV6-1 to TRBJ2-3; TRBD1 aligns across 7 bases. The DNA matches TRBJ2-1 better at its end, which makes the J call doubtful. The germline V gene encodes CDR1 MNHNS and CDR2 SASEGT. This CDR3 comprises 14 residues. DNA for the CDR3: TGTGCCAGCACGGGGCGGACAGGCACAGATACGCAGTTCTTC. Its protein is CASTGRTGTDTQFF.

Concerning this clonotype: At one end, the junction sequence differs from germline, possibly due to a read error. This chain joins TRBV7-7 and TRBJ2-4; 7 bases are a match to TRBD2. Germline CDR1 reads SSHAT; CDR2 reads FNYEAQ (reference sequence). CDR3 length: 16 residues. The CDR3 spells CACSFAGVSAKDIQYF. CDR3 nucleotide sequence: TGTGCGTGCAGCTTCGCGGGGGTGTCAGCCAAAGATATTCAGTATTTC.

The genes are TRBV12-3 or TRBV12-4 and TRBJ2-2; 10 nucleotides agree with TRBD2. V was clipped by 5 bases and J by 5 bases; unmatched bases: 11. The CDR3 runs to 17 residues. The CDR3 DNA reads TGTGCCAGCAGTCGGGGGTTGGTAGCGGGAGGTACCGGGGAGCTGTTTTTT. The encoded protein is CASSRGLVAGGTGELFF.

V and J are TRBV27 and TRBJ2-1; 12 nucleotides match TRBD2. Germline CDR1 and CDR2: MNHEY and SMNVEV (reference sequence). V shed 11 bases, J shed 3 bases, and the junction held 2 bases outside the gene matches. This CDR3 contains 13 residues. The chain's CDR3 is CAVTSGSYNEQFF. CDR3 sequence (DNA): TGTGCCGTGACTAGCGGGAGCTACAATGAGCAGTTCTTC.